This TCR beta chain was observed in a study of cytomegalovirus exposure and HLA in healthy donors (dated by TCRdb to about 2017). The study in broad terms: According to an earlier analysis of 450 to 650 of the donors, about 170 million T cells yielded approximately 120 million unique TCR beta sequences and 250 to 350 Gb of sequence data. An early release covering 550 to 700 HLA-typed donors comprised around 300 gigabases of sequencing data and approximately 85 million unique TCR sequences. Of the roughly 400 genotyped donors, roughly 80% were placed in the genetic ancestry cluster associated with self-reported Caucasian donors. The aim of the study was to test whether cataloging public T cell receptors could identify signatures of past pathogen exposure. The T cell repertoires of 666 subjects were profiled by immunosequencing and related to cytomegalovirus serostatus. In addition to the first cohort of 666 subjects, a separate validation cohort of over 90 different subjects was used. To predict cytomegalovirus infection status, the study combined high-throughput TCR immunosequencing, statistical association of individual TCRs with disease status, and machine learning. A later analysis re-examined previously published TCR beta repertoires from several hundred donors and added high-resolution HLA genotyping to investigate patterns of TCR occurrence. Rather than using new phenotypic data, the later analysis identified candidate immune exposures from TCR beta sequences and from how often those sequences occurred across donors. In an earlier analysis of about 590 of the donors, high-throughput TCR beta sequencing was used to judge whether each TCR beta V gene segment behaved as functional or pseudogenic. Alongside the repertoire data, information on donor age, sex, ethnicity and CMV serostatus was compiled. A later genetic analysis took genome-wide SNP genotypes for about three fifths of the 666 donors and used that subset as a discovery cohort. Every repertoire in the discovery cohort had been generated on one and the same sequencing platform. HLA typing covered class I and class II loci at four-digit resolution. The number of typed donors differed by locus: about 620-630 for A, B, C, DRB1 and DQB1; some 500 for DQA1; 606 for DPA1; and around 450 for DPB1. Roughly five DR-DQ haplotypes were handled as single units for association and clustering, since linkage in the cohort was strong. Among roughly 400 genotyped donors of the cohort, an average of approximately 240,000 unique TCR beta nucleotide sequences was sequenced per donor, of which about 19% were non-productive.

In total, more than 500 healthy bone marrow donors made up the cohort. Cohort members were all nominally healthy when sampled, although unrecorded immune exposures were likely present. The donor tested CMV seropositive and was one of the 289 seropositive cohort members. A peripheral blood sample was collected from each donor, and TCR beta sequencing was performed on peripheral blood mononuclear cells. Genomic DNA was extracted from the blood cell samples with the Qiagen DNeasy Blood Extraction Kit. To note about this clone: The antigen this receptor binds is unknown. Base qualities are not provided; no much larger clone lies one nucleotide away.

The investigation overall reported the following: In the study, around 150 TCR beta chains were listed as associated with cytomegalovirus. Because counts were too low, about 18 rarely observed V segments, including chromosome 9 orphons, were left out of the earlier analysis of a few hundred of the donors. The authors suggested that the approach could potentially be extended to other disease states and immunological phenotypes. An earlier analysis of approximately 590 of the donors showed that most TCR beta V segments appeared in productive rearrangements either about 90% or about 30% of the time, which broadly matched IMGT annotations. According to a later analysis, most CMV-associated TCR beta chains appeared to be HLA-restricted, and the HLA associations seemed to be driven largely by CMV exposure. A later genetic analysis associated a missense DCLRE1C variant with V-gene and J-gene trimming of TCR beta chains, and an independent cohort replicated the association. A further reported finding was that TCR beta sequences accurately predicted the HLA-A and HLA-B alleles for most subjects in the first cohort. Specific HLA alleles were associated with 18,000 or so TCR beta sequences at a false discovery rate of 0.05 in a later analysis. Correlated functional status among segregating V segments might be attributable to linkage disequilibrium, but an unknown experimental factor could not be ruled out. Because some donors lacked HLA typing at each locus, the association tests relied only on the typed subset. A group of highly shared sequence variants was considered likely to be a technical artifact of the sequencing pipeline. Compared with equally common non-associated chains, HLA-associated TCR beta chains in a later analysis were more clonally expanded and had lower generation probabilities. The cohort was sequenced for TCR beta chains only, and without alpha or paired-chain data the features that could be detected were limited. In a later analysis, several top co-occurrence clusters were reported to appear linked to parvovirus B19, influenza, CMV and Epstein-Barr virus. When HLA alleles, especially DR and DQ, strongly co-occurred, attributing TCR associations to individual alleles was difficult. Across donors, most TCR sequences were observed very rarely, whereas some public TCRs were present in many individuals. Compared with the roughly 700-donor mean, donors in an Asian-associated ancestry cluster had fewer N-insertions in productive TCRs, according to a later genetic analysis. The 87-base-pair reads could not distinguish some IMGT-functional V segments, including TRBV6-2 and TRBV6-3, so those segments were excluded. In vitro tests confirmed that a few of the cytomegalovirus-associated TCR beta chains recognize cytomegalovirus antigens. The presence/absence analyses assumed that sequencing depth was roughly uniform across donors, and that assumption may not be true. In both the original and validation cohorts, the classifier was reported to diagnose cytomegalovirus status with high specificity and sensitivity. Immune exposure information for the cohort was limited to CMV serostatus. A later analysis found that TCR association rates varied across HLA loci, with DRB1 alleles showing the most associated TCRs and HLA-C alleles the fewest.

Libraries came from the immunoSEQ multiplex PCR assay. A mixture of 60 forward primers for TCR Vbeta segments and 13 reverse primers for TCR Jbeta segments was used in the multiplex PCR. The CDR3 region of rearranged TCR beta genes was amplified from genomic DNA by a multiplex PCR assay. The Illumina HiSeq System was used to sequence the amplified TCR beta libraries as 87-base-pair reads. Per the source publication's procedure: In a later analysis, tens of millions of unique TCR beta chains were counted across the 500 to 850 repertoires, and around 10 million of these chains were shared by at least two donors. A nearest-neighbor algorithm error-corrected the raw reads and collapsed the reads into unique sequences, merging closely related sequences to remove PCR and sequencing errors. V, D and J gene segments were assigned by aligning CDR3 sequences to IMGT reference sequences. Each retained sequence needed at least a six-nucleotide match to both a V gene segment and a J gene segment. Rearrangements were classified as productive when the CDR3 lacked stop codons and remained in frame with V and J, and all other rearrangements were classified as non-productive. Following IMGT convention, CDR3 was defined as the stretch from the second conserved V-encoded cysteine up to the conserved J-encoded phenylalanine. Sequences without an unambiguous match to a single V gene segment were excluded from the earlier analysis of several hundred of the donors. An earlier analysis of over 450 of the donors classified V segments as functional when productive rearrangements were above 56.7% and as segregating when the standard deviation between donors was above 5%. A statistical classification framework was built to diagnose cytomegalovirus status from the catalog of TCR beta chain sequences. In a later analysis, TCR nucleotide sequences were compared against IMGT/GENE-DB human TR gene sequences so that V and J genes could be assigned. In a later analysis, CDR3 sequences and most-parsimonious VDJ recombination scenarios were assigned using the TCRdist pipeline. In a later analysis, each TCR beta chain was defined by its CDR3 amino acid sequence together with its V-gene family, and reads lacking a unique V-gene family were excluded. To address suspected cross-contamination and a sequencing artifact, a later analysis removed 592 highly shared, low-generation-probability nucleotide sequences. A later analysis calculated a clonal expansion index for each public chain from normalized within-repertoire ranks of inferred template counts. In a later analysis, generation probabilities were computed with a VDJ recombination model fitted to out-of-frame rearrangements, and the resulting probabilities were checked against IGoR. A later analysis scored TCR-TCR, TCR-HLA and TCR-CMV co-occurrence with hypergeometric tests, applying a repertoire-size bias correction to TCR pairs. To estimate false discovery rates, a later analysis permuted the HLA or CMV assignments 20 times. In a later analysis, co-occurring TCRs were grouped with DBSCAN, and TCRdist sequence similarity was added when clustering was performed within HLA-allele-positive subsets. Co-occurrence clustering excluded repertoires with fewer than 30,000 or more than 120,000 public chains, plus five with anomalous nucleotide sharing. TCRdb re-hosts the immuneACCESS table, in-frame sequences only. Its copies lack some clones; in the studies checked, an unresolved V gene accounts for under half of them, and the cause for the rest is not known. Clone size and the V and J calls come from that table; the DNA yielded D and trimming. The sample table records about 180,000 clones; 65% to 80% of these occur just once. The ten largest clonotypes hold 2% to 3% of the sample.

The CDR3 starts with the cysteine, ends with the phenylalanine, and has 16 residues. The CDR3 DNA has 48 bases and is translated from base 1. Sequences SGHTA (CDR1) and FQGNSA (CDR2) are obtained from the germline V gene. Germline trimming amounts to 5 bases on V and 1 base on J, with 7 as the count of junction bases outside the gene matches. The sequence was obtained from a woman in her twenties or thirties in good health and CMV-seropositive. The sequencing input was PBMCs. The chain links TRBV7-2 with TRBJ2-1; 8 bases in the middle match TRBD2. The CDR3 protein is CASSPSGGGSYNEQFF. The DNA reads TGTGCCAGCAGCCCGAGCGGGGGTGGGTCCTACAATGAGCAGTTCTTC.